The 27 T cell receptor beta chains given below trace back to one sample, sequenced in a study of shared clonotypes between healthy human individuals. Sequencing used immunoSEQ multiplex PCR; TCRdb keeps in-frame clones, though not all of them. The table records roughly 2.2 million clones, less than 95% of them present only once. Sequenced material: naive CD4+ T cells from PBMCs. Documented subset: CD45RA+ positively selected. These receptors all come from a man aged 18 to 35 in good health. Some clones in this sample may be carry-over from other donors' samples.

This sequence joins TRBV28 and TRBJ2-2; D might be TRBD1 or TRBD2, each matching 5 bases. This CDR3 is built from 15 residues. Looked up from germline, CDR1 is MDHEN and CDR2 is SYDVKM. The ends were cut back, 6 bases at V and 6 bases at J, with 17 bases in the middle. This chain's CDR3 is CASSQRGRRAGELFF. CDR3 DNA: TGTGCCAGCAGCCAGAGGGGCCGGCGGGCCGGGGAGCTGTTTTTT.

V and J are TRBV5-8 and TRBJ2-3; 8 nucleotides match TRBD2. Trimming removed 9 bases from V and 3 bases from J; junction bases left unmatched: 9. Germline loops: CDR1 SGHTS, CDR2 YDEGEE. The CDR3 totals 14 residues. CDR3 sequence: CAIGAGDGTDTQYF. The CDR3 nucleotides read TGTGCCATTGGAGCGGGAGATGGTACAGATACGCAGTATTTT. The whole variable domain, filled in from reference TRBV5-8 and TRBJ2-3, reads EAGVTQSPTHLIKTRGQQATLRCSPISGHTSVYWYQQALGLGLQFLLWYDEGEERNRGNFPPRFSGRQFPNYSSELNVNALELEDSALYLCAIGAGDGTDTQYFGPGTRLTVL.

On this clone: The same CDR3 is also encoded by other DNA sequences in this sample. The J gene is TRBJ1-1, the V gene TRBV18; D unclear. The CDR3 has 13 amino acids. V lost 3 bases, J lost 1 base, and 6 bases lay in between. Germline V gives CDR1 KGHSH, CDR2 LQKENI. CDR3 nucleotide sequence: TGTGCCAGCTCACCGTCGCAGAACACTGAAGCTTTCTTT. Protein: CASSPSQNTEAFF.

V gene TRBV30 combines with J gene TRBJ1-4; 8 bases are a match to TRBD1. The J segment lost 8 bases and the V segment lost 6 bases, leaving 8 bases of the junction unmatched. The CDR3 covers 13 residues. The V gene's germline CDR1 is GTSNPN and CDR2 SVGIG (reference sequence). Here the CDR3 DNA reads TGTGCCTGCAAAGACAGGGGTCGCGAAAAACTGTTTTTT. Encoded protein: CACKDRGREKLFF. Filled out from reference TRBV30 and TRBJ1-4, the complete variable domain reads SQTIHQWPATLVQPVGSPLSLECTVEGTSNPNLYWYRQAAGRGLQLLFYSVGIGQISSEVPQNLSASRPQDRQFILSSKKLLLSDSGFYLCACKDRGREKLFFGSGTQLSVL.

The chain has TRBV19 and TRBJ2-1, with 9 bases matching TRBD2. This CDR3 is 14 amino acids long. CDR1 and CDR2 from the germline V gene are LNHDA and SQIVND (reference sequence). The V gene end was trimmed by 6 bases and the J gene end by 9 bases; junction bases not matched to a gene: 9. The CDR3 coding sequence is TGTGCCAGTAGGGGCGGGAGGGAGACTGGTGAGCAGTTCTTC. Amino acids: CASRGGRETGEQFF.

This chain uses TRBV28 with TRBJ2-7; 8 nucleotides align to TRBD1. The CDR3 sequence is 15 residues long. The germline V gene has CDR1 MDHEN and CDR2 SYDVKM. V gave up 6 bases and J gave up 3 bases; unmatched junction bases: 10. The CDR3 loop is CASSLPGTGHYEQYF. The CDR3 coding sequence is TGTGCCAGCAGCCTCCCCGGGACAGGACACTACGAGCAGTACTTC. Together with reference TRBV28 and TRBJ2-7, the CDR3 gives the full variable domain: DVKVTQSSRYLVKRTGEKVFLECVQDMDHENMFWYRQDPGLGLRLIYFSYDVKMKEKGDIPEGYSVSREKKERFSLILESASTNQTSMYLCASSLPGTGHYEQYFGPGTRLTVT.

This rearrangement joins TRBV18 to TRBJ1-1, with no clear D. The CDR3 loop spans 15 amino acids. V was pared by 0 bases and J by 1 base, with 9 bases between. Germline CDR1 and CDR2: KGHSH and LQKENI. The CDR3 sequence: CASSPPPGRNTEAFF. Written as DNA, the CDR3 is TGTGCCAGCTCACCACCCCCGGGCCGGAACACTGAAGCTTTCTTT. Variable domain in full (rest from reference TRBV18 and TRBJ1-1): NAGVMQNPRHLVRRRGQEARLRCSPMKGHSHVYWYRQLPEEGLKFMVYLQKENIIDESGMPKERFSAEFPKEGPSILRIQQVVRGDSAAYFCASSPPPGRNTEAFFGQGTRLTVV.

The V and J genes are TRBV4-1 and TRBJ2-3, with a weak D call TRBD1 (6 bases). This CDR3 is 16 amino acids long. Trimming stripped 1 base from V and 6 bases from J, with 17 bases between. Germline V gives CDR1 MGHRA, CDR2 YSYEKL. The CDR3, as DNA: TGCGCCAGCAGCCAAGCGTTAGGACAGACCTACGATACGCAGTATTTT. The encoded protein is CASSQALGQTYDTQYF.

The chain recombines TRBV7-9 with TRBJ1-6; the D gene is possibly TRBD1 (5 bases). The CDR3 totals 16 residues. Trimming took 5 bases from V and 9 from J, leaving 20 bases between them. In germline, CDR1 is SEHNR, CDR2 FQNEAQ (reference sequence). CDR3 sequence reads: CASSLTWGESGSPLHF. Here the CDR3 DNA reads TGTGCCAGCAGCCTGACTTGGGGGGAGTCGGGTTCACCCCTCCACTTT.

V and J are TRBV6-5 and TRBJ1-2; D ambiguous. Looked up from germline, CDR1 is MNHEY and CDR2 is SVGAGI. The length of the CDR3 is 16 residues. V was cut by 0 bases and J by 0 bases, with 11 bases left in between. The CDR3 bases are TGTGCCAGCAGTTACTCGTATAGTGCCGCTAACTATGGCTACACCTTC. This translates into CASSYSYSAANYGYTF.

The chain carries TRBV28 and TRBJ2-7, with D perhaps assigned TRBD1 or TRBD2 (5 bases each). Trimming took off 6 bases at V and 5 bases at J, with 23 bases between the two ends. The germline gives CDR1 MDHEN, CDR2 SYDVKM. The CDR3 spans 16 residues. The CDR3 here is CASSLDTLGGADEQYF. The CDR3 coding sequence is TGTGCCAGCAGCCTTGATACCCTTGGGGGTGCGGACGAGCAGTACTTC.

The chain carries TRBV18 and TRBJ2-5, with 9 nucleotides matching TRBD1. CDR1 and CDR2 (germline): KGHSH, LQKENI. The J segment lost 5 bases and the V segment lost 6 bases, leaving 10 bases of the junction unmatched. The CDR3 has 15 amino acids. As DNA, the CDR3 is TGTGCCAGCTCGCAGGGACAGGGTAGTTTCGAGACCCAGTACTTC. This sequence encodes CASSQGQGSFETQYF.

The chain combines TRBV2 with TRBJ2-3; tentatively, D is TRBD1 (5 bases). V was cut by 6 bases and J by 0 bases, with 10 bases left in between. The V gene's germline CDR1 is SNHLY and CDR2 FYNNEI. The CDR3 is 14 residues long. CDR3 residues: CASRKGLSTDTQYF. The CDR3 DNA follows: TGTGCCAGCAGAAAGGGGTTGAGCACAGATACGCAGTATTTT.

This clone was seen once. This chain links TRBV11-2 with TRBJ1-4; 8 positions agree with TRBD1. CDR3 length: 15 amino acids. Germline assignment: CDR1 SGHAT and CDR2 FQNNGV. The J segment lost 4 bases and the V segment lost 5 bases, leaving 6 bases of the junction unmatched. The chain's CDR3 is CASSLGTGVNEKLFF. The CDR3 nucleotides read TGTGCCAGCAGCCTCGGGACAGGCGTTAATGAAAAACTGTTTTTT.

The chain employs TRBV4-2 and TRBJ2-7; 9 nucleotides align to TRBD2. CDR1 LGHNA and CDR2 YNFKEQ come from the germline V gene. The CDR3 sequence is 16 residues long. With 4 bases clipped from V and 2 bases from J, the junction kept 9 bases outside the gene matches. DNA of the CDR3: TGTGCCAGCAGCCCCAACGGGATAGCGGGAGCCTACGAGCAGTACTTC. Encoded protein: CASSPNGIAGAYEQYF.

The V and J genes are TRBV4-2 and TRBJ2-7; 9 nucleotides match TRBD2. The junction had 6 bases not matched to a gene; V was cut back by 6 bases and J by 0 bases. The CDR3 is 15 amino acids. From germline, CDR1 is LGHNA and CDR2 YNFKEQ. The CDR3 here is CASRETSGSSYEQYF. The CDR3 region has the DNA TGTGCCAGCAGGGAGACTAGCGGAAGCTCCTACGAGCAGTACTTC.

V usage is TRBV5-1 and J usage is TRBJ2-5; 12 nucleotides match TRBD2. Germline lookup yields CDR1 SGHRS and CDR2 YFSETQ. J gave up 0 bases and V 3 bases, and 3 bases lay outside the gene matches. This CDR3 has 16 residues. The CDR3 here is CASSSGLAGNQETQYF. CDR3 DNA sequence: TGCGCCAGCAGCTCGGGACTAGCGGGCAACCAAGAGACCCAGTACTTC.

For this clone: The same CDR3 can be traced to other DNA sequences in this sample. This chain joins TRBV5-1 and TRBJ1-4; D gene unclear. CDR1 and CDR2 from the germline V gene are SGHRS and YFSETQ. Trimming took 0 bases from V and 5 from J, leaving 8 bases between them. The CDR3 loop spans 14 amino acids. CDR3 sequence: CASSLGPANEKLFF. DNA of the CDR3: TGCGCCAGCAGCTTGGGGCCGGCAAATGAAAAACTGTTTTTT.

The chain couples TRBV5-4 to TRBJ2-3; 11 bases are shared with TRBD1. From germline, CDR1 is SGHNT and CDR2 YYREEE (reference sequence). CDR3 length equals 16 residues. The ends lost 5 bases at V and 4 bases at J; junction bases unmatched: 9. CDR3 amino acids: CASRNRTGGLSDTQYF. The CDR3 DNA reads as TGTGCCAGCAGGAATCGGACAGGGGGCCTGTCAGATACGCAGTATTTT.

V usage is TRBV2 and J usage is TRBJ1-1, with D possibly being TRBD1 (6 bases). Germline CDR1 and CDR2: SNHLY and FYNNEI. CDR3 size: 15 residues. V lost 6 bases to trimming and J lost 4 bases, with 18 bases between them. CDR3 coding DNA: TGTGCCAGCAGGCTACAGGGTTTTCGGGGCACTGAAGCTTTCTTT. As protein: CASRLQGFRGTEAFF.

The J gene is TRBJ2-1, the V gene TRBV5-1; no firm D call. The length of the CDR3 is 14 residues. Per the germline V gene, CDR1 is SGHRS and CDR2 is YFSETQ. Deletions cut 3 bases from V and 9 bases from J, with 16 bases between. CDR3 coding DNA: TGCGCCAGCAGCTGGACCTCTCTCAACAGTGAGCAGTTCTTC. Amino acid sequence: CASSWTSLNSEQFF.

The chain has TRBV4-1 and TRBJ1-3, with 10 bases lining up with TRBD1. Germline V lookup: CDR1 MGHRA, CDR2 YSYEKL. The V segment lost 2 bases and the J segment 4 bases; nucleotides outside the gene matches: 2. CDR3 length equals 15 residues. The CDR3 nucleotides are TGCGCCAGCAGCCAACCGGGACAGGGGGGAAACACCATATATTTT. Its translation: CASSQPGQGGNTIYF.

The rearrangement links TRBV11-2 to TRBJ2-1; D gene ambiguous. The V and J ends lost 3 bases and 7 bases respectively, with 13 bases between them. The CDR3 runs to 14 residues. Germline CDR1 reads SGHAT; CDR2 reads FQNNGV. CDR3 coding DNA: TGTGCCAGCAGCTTCGGTAGGGAAACGAATGAGCAGTTCTTC. Translated, it gives CASSFGRETNEQFF.

CDR3 bases: TGTGCCAGCAGCTCACTTTGGGCGCTAGGCGATGGCTACACCTTC. This translates into CASSSLWALGDGYTF. The chain recombines TRBV5-4 with TRBJ1-2; no reliable D call. The CDR3 consists of 15 residues. Germline V gene lookup returns CDR1 SGHNT and CDR2 YYREEE (reference sequence). Trimming pared 3 bases from V and 6 bases from J, leaving 18 bases between.

The V and J genes are TRBV28 and TRBJ1-2, with unresolved D. Trimming removed 3 bases from V and 6 bases from J, with 8 bases in between. The V gene's germline CDR1 is MDHEN and CDR2 SYDVKM. The CDR3 is 12 residues long. CDR3 amino acids: CASSFPYDGYTF. In DNA, the CDR3 is TGTGCCAGCAGTTTCCCGTACGATGGCTACACCTTC.

V gene TRBV2 combines with J gene TRBJ2-5, with 13 bases lining up with TRBD2. The CDR3 loop spans 15 amino acids. Germline CDR1 is SNHLY and CDR2 is FYNNEI. V lost 6 bases to trimming and J lost 3 bases; unmatched junction nucleotides: 4. This CDR3 is CASSRTSGREETQYF. The CDR3 DNA is TGTGCCAGCAGCCGGACTAGCGGGAGAGAAGAGACCCAGTACTTC.

The rearrangement links TRBV30 to TRBJ2-6, with D tentatively TRBD1 (5 bases). The CDR3 length is 19 residues. Germline CDR1 is GTSNPN and CDR2 is SVGIG (reference sequence). Trimming pared 0 bases from V and 3 bases from J, leaving 21 bases between. The CDR3 is CAWSVRQGNPISGANVLTF. Written as DNA, the CDR3 is TGTGCCTGGAGTGTAAGGCAGGGCAACCCCATCAGTGGGGCCAACGTCCTGACTTTC.